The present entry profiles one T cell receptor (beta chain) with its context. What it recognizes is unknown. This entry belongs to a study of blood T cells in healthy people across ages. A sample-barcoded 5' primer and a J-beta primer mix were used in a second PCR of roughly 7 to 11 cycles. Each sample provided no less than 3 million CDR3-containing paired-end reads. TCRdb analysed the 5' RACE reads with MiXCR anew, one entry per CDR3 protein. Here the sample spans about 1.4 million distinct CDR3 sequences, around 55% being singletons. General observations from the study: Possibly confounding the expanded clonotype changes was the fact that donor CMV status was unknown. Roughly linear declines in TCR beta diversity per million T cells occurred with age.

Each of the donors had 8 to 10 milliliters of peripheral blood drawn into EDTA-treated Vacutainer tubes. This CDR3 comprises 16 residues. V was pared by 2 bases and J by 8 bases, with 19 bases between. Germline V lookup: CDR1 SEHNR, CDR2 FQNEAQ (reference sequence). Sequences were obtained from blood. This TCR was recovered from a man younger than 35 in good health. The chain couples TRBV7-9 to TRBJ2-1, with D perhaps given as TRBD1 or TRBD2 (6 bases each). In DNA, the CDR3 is TGTGCCAGCAGCTTAAATTCAGGGGAGGTGCGGCATGAGCAGTTCTTC. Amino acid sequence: CASSLNSGEVRHEQFF.